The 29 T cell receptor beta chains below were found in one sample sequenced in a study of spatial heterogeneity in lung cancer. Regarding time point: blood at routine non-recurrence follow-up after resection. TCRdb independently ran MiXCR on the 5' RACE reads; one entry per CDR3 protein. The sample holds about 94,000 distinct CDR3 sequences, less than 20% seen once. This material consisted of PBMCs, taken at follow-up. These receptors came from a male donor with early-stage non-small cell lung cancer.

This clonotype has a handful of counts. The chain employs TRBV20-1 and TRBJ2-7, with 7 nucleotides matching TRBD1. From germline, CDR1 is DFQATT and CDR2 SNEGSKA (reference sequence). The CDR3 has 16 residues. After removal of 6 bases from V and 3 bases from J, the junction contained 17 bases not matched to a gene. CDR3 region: CSAESARDSNHYEQYF. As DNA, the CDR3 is TGCAGTGCGGAATCTGCCCGGGACAGCAACCACTACGAGCAGTACTTC.

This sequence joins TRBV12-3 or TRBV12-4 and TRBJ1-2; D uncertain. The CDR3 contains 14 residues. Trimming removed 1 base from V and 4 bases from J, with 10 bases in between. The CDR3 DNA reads TGTGCCAGCAGTTTAGGAACACGCTCCTATGGCTACACCTTC. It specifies CASSLGTRSYGYTF.

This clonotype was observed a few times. The CDR3 loop is CSASPLALGQETQYF. The CDR3 nucleotides are TGCAGTGCTAGCCCCCTTGCGTTGGGGCAAGAGACCCAGTACTTC. V usage is TRBV20-1 and J usage is TRBJ2-5, with D unresolved. Germline CDR1 and CDR2: DFQATT and SNEGSKA (reference sequence). V lost 3 bases and J 2 bases, leaving 16 bases between the germline ends. The CDR3 totals 15 residues.

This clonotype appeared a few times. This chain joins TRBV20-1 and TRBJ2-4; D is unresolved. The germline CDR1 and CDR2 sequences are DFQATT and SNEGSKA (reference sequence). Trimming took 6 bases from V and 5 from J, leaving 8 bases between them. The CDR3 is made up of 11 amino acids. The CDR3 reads CSAGIQNIQYF. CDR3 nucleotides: TGCAGTGCGGGGATCCAAAACATTCAGTACTTC.

As DNA, the CDR3 is TGTGCCAGCAGTGACTTGCTAGGGAGCTCCTACGAGCAGTACTTC. Its protein is CASSDLLGSSYEQYF. The genes are TRBV2 and TRBJ2-7; D possibly corresponds to TRBD2 (5 bases). Trimming shortened V by 3 bases and J by 0 bases, and 12 bases separated the two germline ends. The CDR3 has 15 amino acids. Germline CDR1 is SNHLY and CDR2 is FYNNEI.

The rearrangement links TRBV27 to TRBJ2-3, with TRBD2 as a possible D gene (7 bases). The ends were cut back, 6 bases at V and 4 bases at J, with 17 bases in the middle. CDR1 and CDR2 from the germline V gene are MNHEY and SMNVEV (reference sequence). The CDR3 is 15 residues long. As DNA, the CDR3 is TGTGCCAGCAGCAGAGGGGGGGCGTTAGCAGATACGCAGTATTTT. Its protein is CASSRGGALADTQYF.

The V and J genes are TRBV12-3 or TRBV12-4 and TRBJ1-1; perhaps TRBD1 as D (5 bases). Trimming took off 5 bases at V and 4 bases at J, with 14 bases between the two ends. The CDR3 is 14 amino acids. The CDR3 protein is CASSLTQGSTEAFF. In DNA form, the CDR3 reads TGTGCCAGCAGTCTTACGCAGGGTTCCACTGAAGCTTTCTTT.

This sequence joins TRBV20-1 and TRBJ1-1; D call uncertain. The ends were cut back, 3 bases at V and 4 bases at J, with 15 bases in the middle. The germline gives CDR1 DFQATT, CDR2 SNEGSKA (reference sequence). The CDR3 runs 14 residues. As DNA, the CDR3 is TGCAGTGCTAGTTATTCCGATTATGGCACTGAAGCTTTCTTT. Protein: CSASYSDYGTEAFF.

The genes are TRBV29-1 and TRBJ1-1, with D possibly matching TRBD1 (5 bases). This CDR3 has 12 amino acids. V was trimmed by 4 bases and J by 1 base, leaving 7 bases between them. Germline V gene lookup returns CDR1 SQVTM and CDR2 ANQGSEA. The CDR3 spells CSVGGENTEAFF. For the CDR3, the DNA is TGCAGCGTTGGGGGGGAGAACACTGAAGCTTTCTTT.

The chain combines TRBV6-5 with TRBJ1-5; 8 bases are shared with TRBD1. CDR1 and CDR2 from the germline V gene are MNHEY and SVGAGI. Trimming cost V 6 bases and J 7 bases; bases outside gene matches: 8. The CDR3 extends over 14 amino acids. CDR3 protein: CASSPGQGRQPQHF. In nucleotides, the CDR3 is TGTGCCAGCAGCCCCGGACAGGGAAGGCAGCCCCAGCATTTT.

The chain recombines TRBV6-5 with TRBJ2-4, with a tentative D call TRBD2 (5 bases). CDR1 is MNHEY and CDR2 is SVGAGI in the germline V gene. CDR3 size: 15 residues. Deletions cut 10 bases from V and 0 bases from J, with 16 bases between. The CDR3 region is CATNPGGLAKNIQYF. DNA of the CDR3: TGTGCCACCAACCCAGGAGGTCTAGCCAAAAACATTCAGTACTTC.

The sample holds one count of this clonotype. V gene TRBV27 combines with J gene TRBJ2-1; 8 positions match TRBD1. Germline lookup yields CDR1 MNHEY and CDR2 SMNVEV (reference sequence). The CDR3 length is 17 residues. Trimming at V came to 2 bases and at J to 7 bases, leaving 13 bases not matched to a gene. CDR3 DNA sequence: TGTGCCAGCAGTTTACCCACCGGACAGGGAGGTTGGAATGAGCAGTTCTTC. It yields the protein CASSLPTGQGGWNEQFF.

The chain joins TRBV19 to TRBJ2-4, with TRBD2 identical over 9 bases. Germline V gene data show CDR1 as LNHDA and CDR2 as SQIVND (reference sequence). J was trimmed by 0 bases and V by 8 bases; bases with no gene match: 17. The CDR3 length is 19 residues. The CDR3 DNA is TGTGCCAGTCCCCAAGGTGGCCTAGCGGGGATATTAGCCAAAAACATTCAGTACTTC. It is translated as CASPQGGLAGILAKNIQYF.

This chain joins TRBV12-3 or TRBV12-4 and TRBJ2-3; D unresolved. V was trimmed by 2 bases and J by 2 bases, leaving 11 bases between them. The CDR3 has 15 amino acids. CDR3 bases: TGTGCCAGCAGTTTATCCACGGGTGTCACAGATACGCAGTATTTT. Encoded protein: CASSLSTGVTDTQYF.

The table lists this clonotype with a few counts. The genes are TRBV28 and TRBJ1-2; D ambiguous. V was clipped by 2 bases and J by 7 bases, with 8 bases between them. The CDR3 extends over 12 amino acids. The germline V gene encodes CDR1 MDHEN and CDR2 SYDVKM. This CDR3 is CASSLRAGGYTF. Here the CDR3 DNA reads TGTGCCAGCAGTTTACGGGCAGGTGGCTACACCTTC.

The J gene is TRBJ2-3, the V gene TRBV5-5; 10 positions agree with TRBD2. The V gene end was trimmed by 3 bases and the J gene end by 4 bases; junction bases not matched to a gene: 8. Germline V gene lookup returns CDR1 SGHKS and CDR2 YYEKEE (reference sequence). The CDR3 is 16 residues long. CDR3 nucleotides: TGTGCCAGCAGCTACCTGGCTAGCGGGAGCTCAGATACGCAGTATTTT. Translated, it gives CASSYLASGSSDTQYF.

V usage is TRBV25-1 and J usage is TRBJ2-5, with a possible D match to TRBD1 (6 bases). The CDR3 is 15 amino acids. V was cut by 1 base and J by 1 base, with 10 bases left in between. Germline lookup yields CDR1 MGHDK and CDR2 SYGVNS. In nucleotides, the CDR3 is TGTGCCAGCAGTGAATCAGGGGTATTCCAAGAGACCCAGTACTTC. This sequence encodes CASSESGVFQETQYF. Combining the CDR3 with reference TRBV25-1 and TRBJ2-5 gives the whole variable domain EADIYQTPRYLVIGTGKKITLECSQTMGHDKMYWYQQDPGMELHLIHYSYGVNSTEKGDLSSESTVSRIRTEHFPLTLESARPSHTSQYLCASSESGVFQETQYFGPGTRLLVL.

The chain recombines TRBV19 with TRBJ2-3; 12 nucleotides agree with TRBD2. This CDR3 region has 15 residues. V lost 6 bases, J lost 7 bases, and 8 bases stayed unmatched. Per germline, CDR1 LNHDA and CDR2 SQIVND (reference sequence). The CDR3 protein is CASRNPGTSGHTQYF. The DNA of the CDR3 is TGTGCCAGTAGAAATCCCGGGACTAGCGGGCATACGCAGTATTTT.

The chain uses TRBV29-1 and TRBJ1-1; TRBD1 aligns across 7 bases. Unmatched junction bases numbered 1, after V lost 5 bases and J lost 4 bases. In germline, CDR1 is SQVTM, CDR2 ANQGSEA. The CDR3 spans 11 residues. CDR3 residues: CSVQGGTEAFF. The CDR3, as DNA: TGCAGCGTTCAGGGGGGCACTGAAGCTTTCTTT.

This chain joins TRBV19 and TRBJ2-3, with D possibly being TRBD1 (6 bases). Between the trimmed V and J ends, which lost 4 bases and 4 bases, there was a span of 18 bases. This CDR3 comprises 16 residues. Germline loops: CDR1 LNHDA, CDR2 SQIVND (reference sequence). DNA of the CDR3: TGTGCCAGTAGTAAACAGGGAGCCCGAGCCGCAGATACGCAGTATTTT. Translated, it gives CASSKQGARAADTQYF.

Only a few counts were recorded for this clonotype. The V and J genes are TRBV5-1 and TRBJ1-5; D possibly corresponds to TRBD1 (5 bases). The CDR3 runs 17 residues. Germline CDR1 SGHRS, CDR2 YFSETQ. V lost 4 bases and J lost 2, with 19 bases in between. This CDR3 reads CASSPGTGTSGNQPQHF. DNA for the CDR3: TGCGCCAGCAGCCCGGGAACCGGGACCTCAGGCAATCAGCCCCAGCATTTT. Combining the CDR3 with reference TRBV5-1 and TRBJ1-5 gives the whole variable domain KAGVTQTPRYLIKTRGQQVTLSCSPISGHRSVSWYQQTPGQGLQFLFEYFSETQRNKGNFPGRFSGRQFSNSRSEMNVSTLELGDSALYLCASSPGTGTSGNQPQHFGDGTRLSIL.

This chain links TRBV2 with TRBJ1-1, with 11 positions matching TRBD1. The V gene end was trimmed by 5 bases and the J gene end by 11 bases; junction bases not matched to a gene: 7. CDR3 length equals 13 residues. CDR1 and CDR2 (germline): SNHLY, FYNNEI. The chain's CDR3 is CASSTDRGRFAFF. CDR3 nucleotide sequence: TGTGCCAGCAGTACGGACAGGGGGCGCTTTGCTTTCTTT.

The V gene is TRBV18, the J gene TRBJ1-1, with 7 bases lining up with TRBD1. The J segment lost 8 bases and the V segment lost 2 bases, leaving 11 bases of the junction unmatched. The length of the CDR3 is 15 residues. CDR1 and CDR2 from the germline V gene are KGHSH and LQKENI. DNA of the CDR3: TGTGCCAGCTCACCATCCGACAGGGAAAGAGCGGAAGCTTTCTTT. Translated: CASSPSDRERAEAFF.

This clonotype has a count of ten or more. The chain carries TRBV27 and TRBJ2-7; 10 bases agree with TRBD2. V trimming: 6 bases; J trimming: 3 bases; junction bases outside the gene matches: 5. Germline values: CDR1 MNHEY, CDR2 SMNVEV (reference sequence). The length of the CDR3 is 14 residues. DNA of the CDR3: TGTGCCAGCAGCGGACTAGCGGTTCTCTACGAGCAGTACGTC. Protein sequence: CASSGLAVLYEQYV.

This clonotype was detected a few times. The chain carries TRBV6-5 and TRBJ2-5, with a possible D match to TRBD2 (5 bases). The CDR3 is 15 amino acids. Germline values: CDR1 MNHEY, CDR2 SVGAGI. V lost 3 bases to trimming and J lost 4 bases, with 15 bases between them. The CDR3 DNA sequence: TGTGCCAGCAGTTATCGAGGGCCTCGGGGAGAGACCCAGTACTTC. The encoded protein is CASSYRGPRGETQYF.

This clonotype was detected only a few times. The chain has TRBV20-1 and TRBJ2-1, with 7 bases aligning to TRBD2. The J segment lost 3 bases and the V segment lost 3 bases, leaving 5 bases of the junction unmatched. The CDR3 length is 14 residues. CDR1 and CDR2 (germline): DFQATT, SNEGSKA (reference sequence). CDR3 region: CSASAGADYNEQFF. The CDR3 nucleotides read TGCAGTGCTAGCGCGGGAGCCGACTACAATGAGCAGTTCTTC.

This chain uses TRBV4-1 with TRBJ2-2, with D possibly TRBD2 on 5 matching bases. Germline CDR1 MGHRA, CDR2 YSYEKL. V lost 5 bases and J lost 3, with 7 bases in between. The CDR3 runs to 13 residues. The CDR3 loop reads CASSAGDTGELFF. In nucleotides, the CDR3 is TGCGCCAGCAGCGCCGGGGACACCGGGGAGCTGTTTTTT.

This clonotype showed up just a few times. The CDR3 is CSAGGTGQITAGSTDTQYF. Written as DNA, the CDR3 is TGCAGTGCCGGGGGGACCGGCCAAATAACAGCGGGGAGCACAGATACGCAGTATTTT. The chain combines TRBV20-1 with TRBJ2-3, with 7 bases lining up with TRBD2. V gave up 6 bases and J gave up 0 bases; unmatched junction bases: 21. The CDR3 is 19 amino acids. Germline V gives CDR1 DFQATT, CDR2 SNEGSKA (reference sequence).

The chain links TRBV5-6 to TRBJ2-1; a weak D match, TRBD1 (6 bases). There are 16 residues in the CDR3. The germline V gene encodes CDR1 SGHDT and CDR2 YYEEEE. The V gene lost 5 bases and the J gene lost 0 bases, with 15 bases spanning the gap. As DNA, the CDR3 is TGTGCCAGCAGGAATCCCACGGACAGCTCCTACAATGAGCAGTTCTTC. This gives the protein CASRNPTDSSYNEQFF.